The clone carrying this T cell receptor (beta chain) has more than one count but fewer than ten. The antigen is undetermined. The data derive from a study of T-cell memory formation after mild COVID-19. Study overall: TCR clusters were mostly donor specific. Whole-study results and caveats: In pre-infection memory, a portion of responding clones appeared, which suggested that cross-reactive memory joined. CD4/CD8 balance held among clones contracting day 15 to 85, and later expanders leaned CD4+.

V lost 3 bases to trimming and J lost 5 bases; unmatched junction nucleotides: 5. Germline-derived CDR1 and CDR2 are SGHTA and FQGNSA. CDR3 length: 14 amino acids. MiXCR, run by TCRdb on the 5' RACE reads, gives a single entry per CDR3 protein. This sample has 250,000 to 300,000 distinct CDR3 sequences, with 15% to 20% found just once. The chain carries TRBV7-2 and TRBJ2-3, with 7 bases fitting TRBD2. The sequence was obtained from a man between 18 and 35 years old who had mild COVID-19 (a few samples of this study predate the infection). Cell type and time point are not known. The sequenced sample consisted of PBMCs or a T cell subset sorted from them (not recorded which). In nucleotides, the CDR3 is TGTGCCAGCAGCTTTGGGAGGGGACGAGATACGCAGTATTTT. It codes for CASSFGRGRDTQYF.